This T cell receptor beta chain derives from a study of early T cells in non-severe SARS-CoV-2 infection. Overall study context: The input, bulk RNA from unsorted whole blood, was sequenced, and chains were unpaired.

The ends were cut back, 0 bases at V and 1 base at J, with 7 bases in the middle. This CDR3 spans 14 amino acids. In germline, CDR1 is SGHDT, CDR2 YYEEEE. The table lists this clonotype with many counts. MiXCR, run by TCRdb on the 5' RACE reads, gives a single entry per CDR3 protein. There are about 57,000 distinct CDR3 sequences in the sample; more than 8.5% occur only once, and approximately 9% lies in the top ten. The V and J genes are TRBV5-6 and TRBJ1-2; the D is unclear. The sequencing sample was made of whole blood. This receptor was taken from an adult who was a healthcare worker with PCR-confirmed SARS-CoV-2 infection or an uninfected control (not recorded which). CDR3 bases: TGTGCCAGCAGCTTGGATCCGGATAACTATGGCTACACCTTC. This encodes CASSLDPDNYGYTF. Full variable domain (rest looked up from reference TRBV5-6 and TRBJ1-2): DAGVTQSPTHLIKTRGQQVTLRCSPKSGHDTVSWYQQALGQGPQFIFQYYEEEERQRGNFPDRFSGHQFPNYSSELNVNALLLGDSALYLCASSLDPDNYGYTFGSGTRLTVV.